Here is one TCR beta chain with its context. The antigen is undetermined. This sample was included in a study of cytomegalovirus exposure and HLA in healthy donors. Study-level results: Reported results showed that the classifier diagnosed cytomegalovirus status with high specificity and sensitivity. A prior analysis recorded that most TCR beta V segments were productive about 87% or about 30% of the time.

The PCR ran on 60 Vbeta and 13 Jbeta primers. Methods used by the authors: Unique TCR beta chains numbered around 80 million in a later analysis, with around 11 million shared. Sequencing used immunoSEQ multiplex PCR; TCRdb keeps in-frame clones, though not all of them. V, J and clone size reflect that table, while D and trimming were determined from the DNA. The sample lists 60,000 to 85,000 clones; 84% were seen once. The junction had 5 bases not matched to a gene; V was cut back by 9 bases and J by 6 bases. From germline, CDR1 is LNHDA and CDR2 SQIVND (reference sequence). This CDR3 is 13 amino acids long.

The TCR was taken from a man aged 70-80 years in good health and CMV-seropositive. V gene TRBV19 combines with J gene TRBJ2-2; TRBD2 matches at 9 bases. The sample was PBMCs. The CDR3: CASLAGDPGELFF. The DNA of the CDR3 is TGTGCCAGCTTAGCGGGAGACCCCGGGGAGCTGTTTTTT. Based on the CDR3 plus reference TRBV19 and TRBJ2-2, the full variable domain is DGGITQSPKYLFRKEGQNVTLSCEQNLNHDAMYWYRQDPGQGLRLIYYSQIVNDFQKGDIAEGYSVSREKKESFPLTVTSAQKNPTAFYLCASLAGDPGELFFGEGSRLTVL.